Following are 19 T cell receptor beta chains from one sample sequenced in a study of cytomegalovirus exposure and HLA in healthy donors. PCR amplification relied on 60 Vbeta primers (plus 13 Jbeta primers). Only in-frame clones appear in the TCRdb table, and some are missing; sequencing was by immunoSEQ multiplex PCR. The sample consists of 210,000 or so clones, approximately 83% of them appearing once. Sequencing was performed on PBMCs. These receptors all come from a boy younger than 10 in good health and CMV-seronegative.

This chain connects TRBV6-1 to TRBJ1-2; 7 positions match TRBD1. CDR1 is MNHNS and CDR2 is SASEGT in the germline V gene. Trimming at V came to 7 bases and at J to 0 bases, leaving 5 bases not matched to a gene. This CDR3 has 14 amino acids. CDR3 amino acids: CASTLGTANYGYTF. The CDR3 DNA reads as TGTGCCAGCACCCTAGGGACAGCTAACTATGGCTACACCTTC.

This chain links TRBV30 with TRBJ2-1, with D possibly being TRBD2 (6 bases). CDR1 is GTSNPN and CDR2 is SVGIG in the germline V gene (reference sequence). CDR3 length equals 14 residues. V was clipped by 4 bases and J by 2 bases, with 12 bases between them. CDR3 nucleotide sequence: TGTGCCTGGAAGAGAGGACTAACCTACAATGAGCAGTTCTTC. It yields the protein CAWKRGLTYNEQFF.

The chain links TRBV6-5 to TRBJ1-5; no definite D call. The germline V and J ends were trimmed by 6 bases and 7 bases, with 10 bases remaining between them. CDR1 and CDR2 (germline): MNHEY, SVGAGI. The CDR3 has 12 residues. CDR3 in DNA: TGTGCCAGCAGCTCCCCCCCCCAGCCCCAGCATTTT. This sequence encodes CASSSPPQPQHF.

V is TRBV7-6 and J is TRBJ2-5; TRBD2 agrees at 8 bases. J lost 5 bases, V lost 0 bases, and 11 bases had no gene match. This CDR3 spans 17 amino acids. Germline V gene data show CDR1 as SGHVS and CDR2 as FNYEAQ. DNA of the CDR3: TGTGCCAGCAGCTTAGCCCCCCCCGGGGGGGCCCAGGAGACCCAGTACTTC. This sequence encodes CASSLAPPGGAQETQYF.

About this clone itself: The same CDR3 also results from other DNA sequences found in this sample. The V and J genes are TRBV6-5 and TRBJ2-5; the match to TRBD1 covers 8 bases. Germline CDR1 reads MNHEY; CDR2 reads SVGAGI. The CDR3 is 15 amino acids. V was pared by 7 bases and J by 5 bases, with 12 bases of the junction left unmatched. This chain's CDR3 is CASIDPQGAGETQYF. The CDR3 DNA reads as TGTGCCAGCATTGATCCCCAGGGGGCAGGGGAGACCCAGTACTTC.

The chain links TRBV11-2 to TRBJ2-5, with D possibly being TRBD2 (5 bases). Germline V gene data show CDR1 as SGHAT and CDR2 as FQNNGV. The V end lost 5 bases, the J end lost 9 bases, and 10 bases lay between the germline ends. This CDR3 comprises 11 residues. The CDR3 loop reads CASSPGMAQYF. CDR3 in DNA: TGTGCCAGCAGCCCCGGGATGGCCCAGTACTTC. Together with reference TRBV11-2 and TRBJ2-5, the CDR3 gives the full variable domain: EAGVAQSPRYKIIEKRQSVAFWCNPISGHATLYWYQQILGQGPKLLIQFQNNGVVDDSQLPKDRFSAERLKGVDSTLKIQPAKLEDSAVYLCASSPGMAQYFGPGTRLLVL.

This chain connects TRBV6-1 to TRBJ2-3; TRBD1 matches at 9 bases. The CDR3 is 14 residues long. CDR1 is MNHNS, CDR2 SASEGT, per germline. With V trimmed by 8 bases and J by 2 bases, 5 bases remained unmatched. The DNA of the CDR3 is TGTGCCAGCGGGGGACAGGGCGTCACAGATACGCAGTATTTT. It specifies CASGGQGVTDTQYF.

This clone was seen only once. The rearrangement uses TRBV27 and TRBJ1-2, with 8 bases matching TRBD1. V was pared by 7 bases and J by 6 bases, with 19 bases of the junction left unmatched. The CDR3 spans 17 residues. Germline loops: CDR1 MNHEY, CDR2 SMNVEV (reference sequence). The CDR3: CASTPLPPPWGQDGYTF. The CDR3 coding sequence is TGTGCCAGCACCCCCCTCCCCCCGCCGTGGGGACAGGATGGCTACACCTTC.

Note on this clone: Other DNA variants within this sample encode the same CDR3. This chain joins TRBV29-1 and TRBJ1-2, with 9 bases that match TRBD1. The CDR3 runs 12 residues. V was pared by 6 bases and J by 1 base, with 0 bases of the junction left unmatched. Germline V CDR1 and CDR2: SQVTM, ANQGSEA. CDR3 region: CSVGQGNYGYTF. CDR3 in DNA: TGCAGCGTGGGACAGGGTAACTATGGCTACACCTTC.

The chain is built from TRBV15 and TRBJ1-1; 7 positions agree with TRBD1. The CDR3 is 16 amino acids. CDR1 and CDR2 from the germline V gene are LNHNV and YYDKDF (reference sequence). Trimming at V came to 0 bases and at J to 5 bases, leaving 9 bases not matched to a gene. The CDR3 DNA follows: TGTGCCACCAGCAGAGACCCCCCGACAGGGTCGACTGAAGCTTTCTTT. Residues: CATSRDPPTGSTEAFF. Together with reference TRBV15 and TRBJ1-1, the CDR3 gives the full variable domain: DAMVIQNPRYQVTQFGKPVTLSCSQTLNHNVMYWYQQKSSQAPKLLFHYYDKDFNNEADTPDNFQSRRPNTSFCFLDIRSPGLGDTAMYLCATSRDPPTGSTEAFFGQGTRLTVV.

This clone has more than one count but fewer than ten. The V call is TRBV5-6, the J call TRBJ2-6; D is undetermined. Germline CDR1 and CDR2: SGHDT and YYEEEE. Trimming removed 4 bases from V and 11 bases from J, with 10 bases in between. The CDR3 spans 12 residues. The CDR3 DNA is TGTGCCAGCAGCCATCGAGTTGACGTCCTGACTTTC. Protein sequence: CASSHRVDVLTF.

The chain carries TRBV6-1 and TRBJ2-7, with a tentative D call TRBD1 (6 bases). Between the trimmed V and J ends, which lost 1 base and 1 base, there was a span of 17 bases. CDR1 is MNHNS, CDR2 SASEGT, per germline. This CDR3 has 17 amino acids. The CDR3 is CASSEERAGTQSYEQYF. In DNA, the CDR3 is TGTGCCAGCAGTGAAGAAAGGGCCGGGACACAATCCTACGAGCAGTACTTC.

This chain joins TRBV7-2 and TRBJ2-6; D gene uncertain. Germline-derived CDR1 and CDR2 are SGHTA and FQGNSA. This CDR3 is 15 amino acids long. V shed 1 base and J shed 0 bases, with 4 bases lying between them. The CDR3 DNA reads as TGTGCCAGCAGCTTAGTCATCTCTGGGGCCAACGTCCTGACTTTC. Translating it yields CASSLVISGANVLTF.

V and J are TRBV7-6 and TRBJ2-5; TRBD1 is a possible D gene (6 bases). V dropped 5 bases and J dropped 1 base, with 17 bases sitting between them. Germline V CDR1 and CDR2: SGHVS, FNYEAQ. This CDR3 spans 16 amino acids. The CDR3 loop reads CASSTPKGDPQETQYF. CDR3 sequence (DNA): TGTGCCAGCAGCACCCCCAAGGGGGACCCCCAAGAGACCCAGTACTTC. Full variable domain (outside the CDR3, taken from reference TRBV7-6 and TRBJ2-5): GAGVSQSPRYKVTKRGQDVALRCDPISGHVSLYWYRQALGQGPEFLTYFNYEAQQDKSGLPNDRFSAERPEGSISTLTIQRTEQRDSAMYRCASSTPKGDPQETQYFGPGTRLLVL.

The rearrangement uses TRBV4-1 and TRBJ2-7; D may be TRBD1 (5 bases). Germline V CDR1 and CDR2: MGHRA, YSYEKL. The CDR3 consists of 15 residues. V was shortened by 2 bases and J by 4 bases, with 15 bases between the two germline ends. CDR3 bases: TGCGCCAGCAGCCAAATATGGGGCACCGGGTACGAGCAGTACTTC. Its translation is CASSQIWGTGYEQYF.

The chain employs TRBV11-3 and TRBJ2-1; no definite D call. The CDR3 runs 13 residues. Trimming shortened V by 5 bases and J by 3 bases, and 8 bases separated the two germline ends. The germline gives CDR1 SGHNT, CDR2 YENEEA. DNA of the CDR3: TGTGCCAGCAGCATTACAAGCTACAATGAGCAGTTCTTC. This gives the protein CASSITSYNEQFF.

This chain links TRBV30 with TRBJ1-2; D might be TRBD1 (6 bases). V was cut by 5 bases and J by 4 bases, with 8 bases left in between. The germline V gene has CDR1 GTSNPN and CDR2 SVGIG (reference sequence). The CDR3 loop spans 11 amino acids. CDR3 sequence reads: CAWSDSYGYTF. As DNA, the CDR3 is TGTGCCTGGTCGGACAGCTATGGCTACACCTTC.

The chain's CDR3 is CASSLSAGGSYNEQFF. The DNA of the CDR3 is TGTGCCAGCAGCTTATCGGCAGGGGGGTCCTACAATGAGCAGTTCTTC. This sequence joins TRBV11-3 and TRBJ2-1, with D perhaps TRBD1 (7 bases). With 2 bases removed from V and 1 base from J, the gap between germline ends came to 12 bases. Germline V gene lookup returns CDR1 SGHNT and CDR2 YENEEA. CDR3 length equals 16 residues.

This chain joins TRBV4-1 and TRBJ2-5, with 14 nucleotides matching TRBD2. V shed 4 bases and J 4 bases; nucleotides not matched to a gene: 5. The CDR3 runs 16 residues. Germline V gene lookup returns CDR1 MGHRA and CDR2 YSYEKL. The CDR3 nucleotides read TGCGCCAGCAGCCCAGGGACTAGCGGGAGTTTAGAGACCCAGTACTTC. Its translation is CASSPGTSGSLETQYF.